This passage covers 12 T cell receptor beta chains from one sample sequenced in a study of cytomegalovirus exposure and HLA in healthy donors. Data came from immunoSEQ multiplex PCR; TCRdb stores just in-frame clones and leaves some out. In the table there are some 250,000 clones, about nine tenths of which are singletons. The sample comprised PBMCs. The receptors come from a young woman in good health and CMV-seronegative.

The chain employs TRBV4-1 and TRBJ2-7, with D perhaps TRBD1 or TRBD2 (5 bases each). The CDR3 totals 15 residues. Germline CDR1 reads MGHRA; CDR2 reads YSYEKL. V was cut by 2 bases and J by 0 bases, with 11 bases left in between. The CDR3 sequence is CASSQIGTVSYEQYF. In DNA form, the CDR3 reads TGCGCCAGCAGCCAAATTGGGACGGTCTCCTACGAGCAGTACTTC.

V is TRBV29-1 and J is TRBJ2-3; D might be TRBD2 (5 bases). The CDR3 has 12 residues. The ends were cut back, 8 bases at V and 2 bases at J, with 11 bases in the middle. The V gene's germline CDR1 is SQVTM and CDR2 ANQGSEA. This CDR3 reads CSLRTYTDTQYF. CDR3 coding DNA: TGCAGCCTTCGGACTTACACAGATACGCAGTATTTT.

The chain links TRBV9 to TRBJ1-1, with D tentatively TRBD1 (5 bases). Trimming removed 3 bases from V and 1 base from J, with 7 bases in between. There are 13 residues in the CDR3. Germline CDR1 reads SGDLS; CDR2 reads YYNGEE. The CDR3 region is CASSGGWNTEAFF. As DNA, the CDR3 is TGTGCCAGCAGCGGGGGCTGGAACACTGAAGCTTTCTTT.

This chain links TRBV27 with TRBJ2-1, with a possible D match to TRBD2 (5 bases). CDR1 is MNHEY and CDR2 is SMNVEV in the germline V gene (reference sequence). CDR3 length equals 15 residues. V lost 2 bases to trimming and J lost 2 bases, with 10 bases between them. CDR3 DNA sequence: TGTGCCAGCAGTTTAGGAGGCGGAACCTACAATGAGCAGTTCTTC. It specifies CASSLGGGTYNEQFF.

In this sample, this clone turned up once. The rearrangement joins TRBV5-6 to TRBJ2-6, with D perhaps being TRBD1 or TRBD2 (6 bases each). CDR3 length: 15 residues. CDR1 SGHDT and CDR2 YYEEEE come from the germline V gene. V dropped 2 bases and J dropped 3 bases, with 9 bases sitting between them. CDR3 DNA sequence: TGTGCCAGCAGCTTCGGGGGCGGTGGGGCCAACGTCCTGACTTTC. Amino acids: CASSFGGGGANVLTF.

CDR3 bases: TGTGCCAGCAGCCAGTTAGCGGGACGCAATGAGCAGTTCTTC. Translating gives CASSQLAGRNEQFF. The chain couples TRBV4-2 to TRBJ2-1; 8 bases fit TRBD2. Losses at the gene ends were 3 bases for V and 6 bases for J; bases not matched to a gene: 4. This CDR3 has 14 residues. CDR1 LGHNA and CDR2 YNFKEQ come from the germline V gene.

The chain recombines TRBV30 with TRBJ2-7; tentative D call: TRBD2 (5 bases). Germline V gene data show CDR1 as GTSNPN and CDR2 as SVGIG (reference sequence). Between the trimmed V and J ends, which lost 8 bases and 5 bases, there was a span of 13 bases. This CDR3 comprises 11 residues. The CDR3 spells CAGASGHEQYF. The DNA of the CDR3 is TGTGCCGGCGCCAGCGGCCACGAGCAGTACTTC.

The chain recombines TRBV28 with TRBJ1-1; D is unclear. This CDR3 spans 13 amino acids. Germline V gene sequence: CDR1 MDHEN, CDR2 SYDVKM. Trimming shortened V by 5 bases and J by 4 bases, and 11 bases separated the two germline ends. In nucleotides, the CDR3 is TGTGCCAGCAGTCCTGTTATGAGCACTGAAGCTTTCTTT. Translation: CASSPVMSTEAFF. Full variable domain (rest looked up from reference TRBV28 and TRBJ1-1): DVKVTQSSRYLVKRTGEKVFLECVQDMDHENMFWYRQDPGLGLRLIYFSYDVKMKEKGDIPEGYSVSREKKERFSLILESASTNQTSMYLCASSPVMSTEAFFGQGTRLTVV.

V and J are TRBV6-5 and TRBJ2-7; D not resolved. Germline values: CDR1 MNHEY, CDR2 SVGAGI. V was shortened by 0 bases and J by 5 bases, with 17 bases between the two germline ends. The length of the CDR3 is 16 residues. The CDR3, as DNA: TGTGCCAGCAGTTACTCGAAGTTCGGATACGCCGACGAGCAGTACTTC. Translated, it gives CASSYSKFGYADEQYF.

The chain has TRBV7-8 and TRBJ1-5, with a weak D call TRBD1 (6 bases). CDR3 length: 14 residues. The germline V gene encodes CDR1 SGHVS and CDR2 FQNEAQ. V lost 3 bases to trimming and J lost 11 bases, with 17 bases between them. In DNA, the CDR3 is TGTGCCAGCAGCTTGCGGGGGGACATTATTACCCAGCATTTT. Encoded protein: CASSLRGDIITQHF.

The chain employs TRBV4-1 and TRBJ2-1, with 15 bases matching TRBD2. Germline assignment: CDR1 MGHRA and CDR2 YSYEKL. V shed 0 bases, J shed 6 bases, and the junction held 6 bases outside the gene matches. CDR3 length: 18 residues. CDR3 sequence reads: CASSQEGRGLAGGNEQFF. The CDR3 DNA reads TGCGCCAGCAGCCAAGAAGGACGGGGACTAGCGGGAGGCAATGAGCAGTTCTTC.

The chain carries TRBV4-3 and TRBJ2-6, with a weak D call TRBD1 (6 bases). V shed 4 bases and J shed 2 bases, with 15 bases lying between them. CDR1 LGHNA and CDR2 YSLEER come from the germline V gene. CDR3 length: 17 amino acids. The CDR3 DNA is TGCGCCAGCAGCCGACAGGTCGGCAGCACTGGGGCCAACGTCCTGACTTTC. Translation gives CASSRQVGSTGANVLTF.